The rows below give T cell receptor beta chains drawn from one sample of a study of metastatic and nonmetastatic thyroid tumors. MiXCR was used by TCRdb to re-call the PCR reads. The sample records roughly 20,000 clones, approximately 11% being singletons. Sample: blood. These receptors came from a female donor with papillary thyroid cancer or a benign thyroid nodule (not recorded which). Some clones in this sample may be carry-over from other donors' samples. CDR3s include the opening cysteine and the closing phenylalanine or tryptophan. A D gene is named only where the DNA matches it firmly. Part of the rows lack a size; the others show once, few, many or a class for expanded clones.

DNA,CDR3,D,size,length,J,V
TGTGCCAGCAGTCCCGGGACAGGGATCGGGGAGCTGTTTTTT,CASSPGTGIGELFF,TRBD1,medium-sized,14,TRBJ2-2,TRBV27
TGTGCCAGCAGTGACTCCACCTACAATGAGCAGTTCTTC,CASSDSTYNEQFF,NA,medium-sized,13,TRBJ2-1,TRBV6-1
TGTGCCAGCAGCGGCAAAAACATTCAGTACTTC,CASSGKNIQYF,NA,many,11,TRBJ2-4,TRBV6-1
TGTGCCAGCAGCTTAATCCGGGACAGCCAAGAGACCCAGTACTTC,CASSLIRDSQETQYF,TRBD1,many,15,TRBJ2-5,TRBV7-9
TGCAGTGCTCCTGCGGCGGAGATCGGGACAGATACGCAGTATTTT,CSAPAAEIGTDTQYF,NA,many,15,TRBJ2-3,TRBV20-1
TGTGCCAGCAGCGTAGGGATGGGGGAGACCCAGTACTTC,CASSVGMGETQYF,NA,NA,13,TRBJ2-5,TRBV9
TGTGCCAGCAGTGATGGAGACGCGGATACGCAGTATTTT,CASSDGDADTQYF,NA,medium-sized,13,TRBJ2-3,TRBV6-4
TGCGCCACATCTCCGGGACTAGCGGGCAATGAGCAGTTCTTC,CATSPGLAGNEQFF,TRBD2,medium-sized,14,TRBJ2-1,TRBV10-1
TGTGCCAGCAGTCGAAACAGGGGCGGGAGCAATCAGCCCCAGCATTTT,CASSRNRGGSNQPQHF,TRBD1,many,16,TRBJ1-5,TRBV6-1
TGTGCCAGCGGGGACAGGGTGAACACTGAAGCTTTCTTT,CASGDRVNTEAFF,TRBD1,many,13,TRBJ1-1,TRBV2
TGTGCCAGCAGGAGACAGGCTCATAGCAATCAGCCCCAGCATTTT,CASRRQAHSNQPQHF,NA,many,15,TRBJ1-5,TRBV6-4
TGTGCCAGCAGTCCCCAGGGGGAGGTATTGCATTTT,CASSPQGEVLHF,TRBD1,NA,12,TRBJ1-5,TRBV7-9
TGCGCCAGCAGCCTACGCGGGAGGGCAGGCGATGAGCAGTTCTTC,CASSLRGRAGDEQFF,TRBD2,many,15,TRBJ2-1,TRBV4-3
TGTGCCAGCAGTTACTCTATGTTTCCCAGGGAAAACACCGGGGAGCTGTTTTTT,CASSYSMFPRENTGELFF,NA,medium-sized,18,TRBJ2-2,TRBV6-2/TRBV6-3
TGTGCCAGCATCAGGCTAGCGGGAGAGGGGGAGCAGTACTTC,CASIRLAGEGEQYF,TRBD2,NA,14,TRBJ2-7,TRBV13
TGTGCCTGGGCAAGGCGGGGAGGCCTGGAGACCCAGTACTTC,CAWARRGGLETQYF,NA,many,14,TRBJ2-5,TRBV30
TGCGCCAGCAGCCCATCCCGGGATACGCAGTATTTT,CASSPSRDTQYF,NA,NA,12,TRBJ2-3,TRBV5-1
TGTGCCAGCTGGGGGGACGGCGAGCAGTACTTC,CASWGDGEQYF,NA,NA,11,TRBJ2-7,TRBV27
TGTGCCAGCAGTTTAGGGGCTTGGCAGACCCAGTACTTC,CASSLGAWQTQYF,NA,NA,13,TRBJ2-5,TRBV12-3/TRBV12-4
TGCGCCAGCAGCCAAGGGCCCCTCTCTGGAAACACCATATATTTT,CASSQGPLSGNTIYF,NA,many,15,TRBJ1-3,TRBV4-1
TGTGCCAGTAGTATGGGGGCTGGAAACACCATATATTTT,CASSMGAGNTIYF,NA,few,13,TRBJ1-3,TRBV19
TGCAGTGCTAGCGGGTCGGGAACCTCCTACGAGCAGTACTTC,CSASGSGTSYEQYF,NA,many,14,TRBJ2-7,TRBV20-1
TGTGCCAGCAGTGAAGGACGGGGGAAAAACATTCAGTACTTC,CASSEGRGKNIQYF,NA,many,14,TRBJ2-4,TRBV6-1
TGTGCCAGCACCCTAGGGGGGGCCAACGTCCTGACTTTC,CASTLGGANVLTF,NA,medium-sized,13,TRBJ2-6,TRBV28
TGCGCCAGCAGCCACTCCGGGACAGTTATGGGTGAGACCCAGTACTTC,CASSHSGTVMGETQYF,TRBD1,few,16,TRBJ2-5,TRBV5-1
TGCGCCAGCAGCCAGGCCGGGACACGGAGCTCCTACGAGCAGTACTTC,CASSQAGTRSSYEQYF,NA,many,16,TRBJ2-7,TRBV4-1
TGTGCCAGTAGCGACAGGGGAGGTTCCTATCAGCCCCAGCATTTT,CASSDRGGSYQPQHF,TRBD1,many,15,TRBJ1-5,TRBV19
TGTGCCAGCTCACCGGAGAGGGGGGAAGAGCAGTTCTTC,CASSPERGEEQFF,NA,few,13,TRBJ2-1,TRBV18
TGTGCCAGCAGTTTATCTCTCAGGGTCGCTTTCTTT,CASSLSLRVAFF,NA,few,12,TRBJ1-1,TRBV28
TGTGCCAGCAGTTTGAGAGCGGGGGGGGATACGCAGTATTTT,CASSLRAGGDTQYF,TRBD2,many,14,TRBJ2-3,TRBV12-3/TRBV12-4
TGTGCCAGCAGTTTATTAGCGGGAGTCGCCGAGCAGTACTTC,CASSLLAGVAEQYF,TRBD2,medium-sized,14,TRBJ2-7,TRBV28
TGTGCCAGCTCACCCAACCGAGGGGAGCTGTTTTTT,CASSPNRGELFF,NA,many,12,TRBJ2-2,TRBV18
TGTGCCAGCAGCTTCAGGACAGGAGCCTACGAGCAGTACTTC,CASSFRTGAYEQYF,TRBD1,many,14,TRBJ2-7,TRBV28
TGCAGTGCTAGTGGGACTAGCTCCTACGAGCAGTACTTC,CSASGTSSYEQYF,TRBD2,once,13,TRBJ2-7,TRBV20-1
TGCAGTGCTAGAGATGAGGGCCACCCTCTCCACTTC,CSARDEGHPLHF,NA,NA,12,TRBJ1-2,TRBV20-1
TGTGCCAGCAGCTCCACAGGGGTTCGTTTCTACAATGAGCAGTTCTTC,CASSSTGVRFYNEQFF,TRBD1,many,16,TRBJ2-1,TRBV7-6
TGTGCCAGCAGCCCAGGGACTGCCCCATCCTACGAGCAGTACTTC,CASSPGTAPSYEQYF,NA,medium-sized,15,TRBJ2-7,TRBV28
TGCAGTGCTAGAGATGTTAGGCCCGAGAGGGAAAAACTGTTTTTT,CSARDVRPEREKLFF,NA,many,15,TRBJ1-4,TRBV20-1
TGTGCCAGCAGTGAAGAGCGGGAGGGGAGTAAAGATACGCAGTATTTT,CASSEEREGSKDTQYF,TRBD2,many,16,TRBJ2-3,TRBV6-4
TGTGCCACCAGCAGAGAGAATGAAAAACTGTTTTTT,CATSRENEKLFF,NA,NA,12,TRBJ1-4,TRBV15